The 13 T cell receptor beta chains in this list originate from one sample, sequenced in a study of low-dose radiotherapy and immunotherapy resistance in tumors. The time point denotes: before trial treatment. Covering alpha and beta chains, TRAV- and TRBV-specific primers were used for the first-strand cDNA. TCRs were put through approximately 20 PCR cycles of amplification with Phusion. A constant-region primer and the V-primer adapter served as the primer pair. Via MiXCR, TCRdb re-called the reads, giving one row per CDR3 protein. The sample includes around 80,000 distinct CDR3 sequences, 15% to 20% of them seen just once. The sequencing used PBMCs, collected before treatment. Receptors originate from a male donor with prostate cancer.

With respect to this clonotype: Only one base separates this from a far larger clonotype, so it likely reflects a read error. The rearrangement uses TRBV5-4 and TRBJ2-1, with D possibly matching TRBD2 (6 bases). Between the trimmed V and J ends, which lost 5 bases and 2 bases, there was a span of 14 bases. This CDR3 has 15 residues. Germline loops: CDR1 SGHNT, CDR2 YYREEE (reference sequence). The CDR3, as DNA: TGTGCCAGCAGTGCCGGACTACCCCCCTACAATGAGCAGTTCTTC. It encodes CASSAGLPPYNEQFF.

This clonotype was counted many times. The rearrangement uses TRBV4-1 and TRBJ2-3, with 7 bases that match TRBD2. Germline V gene lookup returns CDR1 MGHRA and CDR2 YSYEKL. The CDR3 sequence is 16 residues long. The ends lost 1 base at V and 2 bases at J; junction bases unmatched: 6. CDR3 DNA sequence: TGCGCCAGCAGCCAAGTCCCTAGCGGCGCCACAGATACGCAGTATTTT. It specifies CASSQVPSGATDTQYF.

This clonotype has more than one count but fewer than ten. The chain carries TRBV5-1 and TRBJ2-1, with 9 bases that match TRBD1. Trimming cost V 0 bases and J 6 bases; bases outside gene matches: 4. Germline V CDR1 and CDR2: SGHRS, YFSETQ. The CDR3 contains 15 residues. This CDR3 reads CASSLAGTGTNEQFF. The CDR3 DNA reads as TGCGCCAGCAGCTTGGCCGGGACAGGGACCAATGAGCAGTTCTTC.

This clonotype has a handful of counts. The chain recombines TRBV5-8 with TRBJ2-5, with 10 bases lining up with TRBD2. The CDR3 totals 12 residues. J was trimmed by 4 bases and V by 7 bases; bases with no gene match: 1. CDR1 and CDR2 (germline): SGHTS, YDEGEE. The CDR3 DNA reads as TGTGCCAGCCGACTAGCGGGAGAGACCCAGTACTTC. Amino acids: CASRLAGETQYF.

This clonotype was seen ten or more times. The chain uses TRBV7-9 and TRBJ2-7, with D perhaps assigned TRBD1 or TRBD2 (5 bases each). Deletions cut 0 bases from V and 3 bases from J, with 9 bases between. Germline V CDR1 and CDR2: SEHNR, FQNEAQ (reference sequence). This CDR3 region has 14 residues. CDR3 sequence (DNA): TGTGCCAGCAGCTTAGCGGGACGCTTCTACGAGCAGTACTTC. Translating gives CASSLAGRFYEQYF.

The genes are TRBV28 and TRBJ2-1; D not certain. The CDR3 is made up of 14 amino acids. Germline CDR1 MDHEN, CDR2 SYDVKM. Trimming shortened V by 3 bases and J by 10 bases, and 16 bases separated the two germline ends. This chain's CDR3 is CASSLLQRDGEQFF. For the CDR3, the DNA is TGTGCCAGCAGTTTGCTGCAACGAGACGGGGAGCAGTTCTTC.

This clonotype was seen ten or more times. The chain combines TRBV7-9 with TRBJ1-1; D is uncertain. Trimming left V 0 bases short and J 12 bases short, with 17 bases between. The CDR3 extends over 14 amino acids. CDR1 and CDR2 (germline): SEHNR, FQNEAQ (reference sequence). For the CDR3, the DNA is TGTGCCAGCAGCTTAGCGGGCCGAACAAGTGTGCCTTTCTTT. Encoded protein: CASSLAGRTSVPFF.

Of note for this clonotype: This likely reflects a read error, since a far larger clone is one base away. The genes are TRBV6-4 and TRBJ2-3; 11 nucleotides align to TRBD2. CDR3 length equals 16 residues. V trimming: 4 bases; J trimming: 6 bases; junction bases outside the gene matches: 9. Germline values: CDR1 MRHNA, CDR2 SNTAGT. In nucleotides, the CDR3 is TGTGCCAGCAGTGCCGGCCAACTAGCGGGGGTTGATACGCAGTATTTT. Protein product: CASSAGQLAGVDTQYF.

This clonotype was seen only once. This probably arose from a read error, given a far larger clone one base away. V and J are TRBV5-5 and TRBJ2-5; the D gene is possibly TRBD1 (5 bases). CDR3 length: 15 residues. Germline V gives CDR1 SGHKS, CDR2 YYEKEE (reference sequence). V gave up 4 bases and J gave up 0 bases, with 13 bases separating them. The CDR3 DNA reads TGTGCCAGCAGCGTTGGGGCAGTCAACCAAGAGACCCAGTACTTC. Encoded protein: CASSVGAVNQETQYF.

This clonotype has a count of ten or more. The chain combines TRBV6-2 or TRBV6-3 with TRBJ2-1, with D possibly being TRBD1 (5 bases). The CDR3 length is 15 residues. Between the trimmed V and J ends, which lost 6 bases and 4 bases, there was a span of 16 bases. Germline V CDR1 and CDR2: MNHEY, SVGEGT. CDR3 residues: CASSDRRVTYNEQFF. DNA of the CDR3: TGTGCCAGCAGCGACCGCAGGGTGACTTACAATGAGCAGTTCTTC.

In this sample, this clonotype turned up many times. The V and J genes are TRBV7-8 and TRBJ2-5; maybe TRBD1 (6 bases). This CDR3 contains 15 residues. V lost 4 bases and J lost 1, with 13 bases in between. CDR1 SGHVS and CDR2 FQNEAQ come from the germline V gene. Here the CDR3 DNA reads TGTGCCAGCAGCTCCTCACAGGGTTCCCAAGAGACCCAGTACTTC. Amino acids: CASSSSQGSQETQYF.

Ten or more counts support this clonotype. The genes are TRBV9 and TRBJ1-1; 12 bases agree with TRBD1. The CDR3 contains 18 residues. V was clipped by 0 bases and J by 4 bases; unmatched bases: 10. Germline V gives CDR1 SGDLS, CDR2 YYNGEE. The CDR3 loop is CASSVELGQGAEGTEAFF. CDR3 nucleotide sequence: TGTGCCAGCAGCGTAGAACTGGGACAGGGGGCGGAGGGCACTGAAGCTTTCTTT.

This clonotype has ten or more counts. This chain connects TRBV7-9 to TRBJ2-7; 7 nucleotides align to TRBD1. Germline trimming cut 2 bases from V and 3 bases from J; bases unmatched to any gene: 7. The length of the CDR3 is 15 residues. CDR1 is SEHNR and CDR2 is FQNEAQ in the germline V gene (reference sequence). The CDR3 DNA follows: TGTGCCAGCAGCTTAAACAGGGGAAATCGCTACGAGCAGTACTTC. Translated, it gives CASSLNRGNRYEQYF. Full variable domain (remainder filled in from reference TRBV7-9 and TRBJ2-7): DTGVSQNPRHKITKRGQNVTFRCDPISEHNRLYWYRQTLGQGPEFLTYFQNEAQLEKSRLLSDRFSAERPKGSFSTLEIQRTEQGDSAMYLCASSLNRGNRYEQYFGPGTRLTVT.